This passage covers 28 T cell receptor beta chains from one sample sequenced in a study of cytomegalovirus exposure and HLA in healthy donors. Primers included in the PCR were 60 Vbeta and 13 Jbeta primers. Only in-frame clones appear in the TCRdb table, and some are missing; sequencing was by immunoSEQ multiplex PCR. The sample holds 170,000 or so clones, more than 65% seen once. Sequenced sample: PBMCs. All receptors derive from a woman between 50 and 59 years old in good health and CMV-seronegative.

This chain links TRBV27 with TRBJ2-2, with TRBD2 as a possible D gene (7 bases). Germline loops: CDR1 MNHEY, CDR2 SMNVEV (reference sequence). V dropped 2 bases and J dropped 6 bases, with 22 bases sitting between them. The CDR3 spans 18 residues. Here the CDR3 reads CASSLKGGAPTDPGELFF. The CDR3 region has the DNA TGTGCCAGCAGTTTAAAGGGGGGGGCACCCACGGACCCCGGGGAGCTGTTTTTT.

This clone was observed once. Compared with germline, one end of the junction differs, possibly owing to a read error. The V and J genes are TRBV10-1 and TRBJ2-2, with D possibly being TRBD1 (5 bases). The CDR3 loop spans 15 amino acids. Germline CDR1 reads WNHNN; CDR2 reads SYGVQD (reference sequence). The CDR3 is CASSAGQTNIGELFF. The DNA of the CDR3 is TGCGCCAGCAGTGCAGGGCAAACGAACATCGGGGAGCTGTTTTTT.

The chain couples TRBV10-2 to TRBJ1-5; possible D gene TRBD1, 5 bases. CDR1 is WSHSY, CDR2 SAAADI, per germline. This CDR3 is built from 14 residues. Trimming shortened V by 3 bases and J by 4 bases, and 10 bases separated the two germline ends. The chain's CDR3 is CASSDRGGNQPQHF. The CDR3 region has the DNA TGCGCCAGCAGTGATAGGGGAGGGAATCAGCCCCAGCATTTT.

This chain uses TRBV19 with TRBJ2-2; D remains unclear. Germline V CDR1 and CDR2: LNHDA, SQIVND (reference sequence). V lost 7 bases to trimming and J lost 0 bases, with 15 bases between them. This CDR3 comprises 16 residues. This CDR3 reads CASNHRSGSNTGELFF. The CDR3, as DNA: TGTGCCAGTAACCACCGGTCGGGTTCGAACACCGGGGAGCTGTTTTTT.

V gene TRBV7-8 combines with J gene TRBJ1-1; the D gene is possibly TRBD1 (5 bases). V was trimmed by 4 bases and J by 2 bases, leaving 14 bases between them. CDR1 SGHVS and CDR2 FQNEAQ come from the germline V gene. The CDR3 is 15 residues long. The CDR3 spells CASSWGGRSNTEAFF. In DNA form, the CDR3 reads TGTGCCAGCAGCTGGGGCGGGAGGAGTAACACTGAAGCTTTCTTT.

This chain uses TRBV6-1 with TRBJ2-5; TRBD1 matches at 8 bases. With V trimmed by 6 bases and J by 4 bases, 7 bases remained unmatched. The V gene's germline CDR1 is MNHNS and CDR2 SASEGT. CDR3 size: 14 residues. The CDR3 here is CASSSQGVSETQYF. DNA of the CDR3: TGTGCCAGCAGCTCACAGGGGGTATCAGAGACCCAGTACTTC.

The chain employs TRBV7-9 and TRBJ1-2; no clear D. Germline V lookup: CDR1 SEHNR, CDR2 FQNEAQ (reference sequence). The V gene lost 1 base and the J gene lost 2 bases, with 8 bases spanning the gap. CDR3 length: 14 residues. As DNA, the CDR3 is TGTGCCAGCAGCTTAGATCTGGGCAACTATGGCTACACCTTC. It encodes CASSLDLGNYGYTF. The whole variable domain, filled in from reference TRBV7-9 and TRBJ1-2, reads DTGVSQNPRHKITKRGQNVTFRCDPISEHNRLYWYRQTLGQGPEFLTYFQNEAQLEKSRLLSDRFSAERPKGSFSTLEIQRTEQGDSAMYLCASSLDLGNYGYTFGSGTRLTVV.

The chain combines TRBV2 with TRBJ2-2; D might be TRBD1 (6 bases). This CDR3 contains 14 residues. Trimming left V 5 bases short and J 0 bases short, with 7 bases between. Germline assignment: CDR1 SNHLY and CDR2 FYNNEI. The CDR3 spells CASSKGANTGELFF. The CDR3, as DNA: TGTGCCAGCAGTAAGGGGGCGAACACCGGGGAGCTGTTTTTT.

The chain uses TRBV28 and TRBJ1-5; 10 nucleotides match TRBD1. Germline trimming cut 3 bases from V and 5 bases from J; bases unmatched to any gene: 10. Germline V CDR1 and CDR2: MDHEN, SYDVKM. There are 17 residues in the CDR3. Written as DNA, the CDR3 is TGTGCCAGCAGTTTGCCCCCCCCCGGGACAGGGGATCAGCCCCAGCATTTT. It translates to CASSLPPPGTGDQPQHF.

The V gene is TRBV30, the J gene TRBJ1-5; D is ambiguous. This CDR3 has 15 residues. CDR1 is GTSNPN and CDR2 is SVGIG in the germline V gene (reference sequence). Trimming removed 0 bases at V and 3 bases at J, with 12 bases between. The CDR3 reads CAWSVRAGLNQPQHF. The DNA for the CDR3 is TGTGCCTGGAGTGTTAGGGCAGGACTCAATCAGCCCCAGCATTTT.

This rearrangement joins TRBV6-1 to TRBJ2-7; weak D call: TRBD2 (6 bases). In germline, CDR1 is MNHNS, CDR2 SASEGT. The CDR3 loop spans 14 amino acids. V lost 4 bases, J lost 1 base, and 11 bases lay in between. The CDR3 region is CASSGGAGSYEQYF. CDR3 bases: TGTGCCAGCAGTGGAGGAGCGGGTTCCTACGAGCAGTACTTC.

The chain carries TRBV7-9 and TRBJ1-5, with D perhaps matching TRBD1 (6 bases). Germline lookup yields CDR1 SEHNR and CDR2 FQNEAQ (reference sequence). CDR3 length: 14 amino acids. Trimming pared 4 bases from V and 6 bases from J, leaving 13 bases between. In DNA, the CDR3 is TGTGCCAGCAGCTCGTCACAGGGACGTCAGCCCCAGCATTTT. Residues: CASSSSQGRQPQHF.

V is TRBV30 and J is TRBJ2-7; 7 bases agree with TRBD2. Germline CDR1 and CDR2: GTSNPN and SVGIG (reference sequence). Unmatched junction bases numbered 3, after V lost 1 base and J lost 3 bases. The CDR3 loop spans 13 amino acids. CDR3 in DNA: TGTGCCTGGAGTGGGACTAGTTACTACGAGCAGTACTTC. Translation: CAWSGTSYYEQYF.

The chain joins TRBV27 to TRBJ1-1; possibly TRBD1 for D (5 bases). CDR1 and CDR2 (germline): MNHEY, SMNVEV (reference sequence). The CDR3 extends over 16 amino acids. Deletions cut 0 bases from V and 5 bases from J, with 16 bases between. The CDR3 sequence is CASSLSPSVGGTEAFF. The CDR3 nucleotides are TGTGCCAGCAGTTTATCTCCTTCCGTTGGGGGGACTGAAGCTTTCTTT.

The CDR3 nucleotides read TGTGCCAGACAAAAGGACGGAGGACAGGTTAGCACAGATACGCAGTATTTT. This translates into CARQKDGGQVSTDTQYF. V is TRBV19 and J is TRBJ2-3; 7 bases align to TRBD1. Germline CDR1 and CDR2: LNHDA and SQIVND (reference sequence). There are 17 residues in the CDR3. The junction had 15 bases not matched to a gene; V was cut back by 9 bases and J by 0 bases.

This chain links TRBV7-2 with TRBJ2-7; 7 positions agree with TRBD2. This CDR3 contains 15 residues. Germline CDR1 is SGHTA and CDR2 is FQGNSA. The V gene end was trimmed by 4 bases and the J gene end by 0 bases; junction bases not matched to a gene: 6. The CDR3 sequence is CASSSRSGISYEQYF. The CDR3 coding sequence is TGTGCCAGCAGCTCTCGCAGCGGGATCTCCTACGAGCAGTACTTC.

This clone was recorded only once. The V and J genes are TRBV19 and TRBJ1-5, with TRBD1 identical over 8 bases. This CDR3 comprises 16 residues. Germline V CDR1 and CDR2: LNHDA, SQIVND (reference sequence). V dropped 5 bases and J dropped 11; count of bases not matched to a gene: 17. In nucleotides, the CDR3 is TGTGCCAGTAGTCCCCGACAGGGGAAATCCGTAGAATCCCAGCATTTT. It yields the protein CASSPRQGKSVESQHF.

J is TRBJ2-1 and V is TRBV10-1; TRBD1 might be the D (6 bases). Looked up from germline, CDR1 is WNHNN and CDR2 is SYGVQD (reference sequence). V dropped 2 bases and J dropped 7 bases, with 15 bases sitting between them. The CDR3 contains 15 residues. The DNA of the CDR3 is TGCGCCAGCAGTGAGGGTTTCAGGGGAACGAATGAGCAGTTCTTC. Residues: CASSEGFRGTNEQFF.

This chain connects TRBV6-5 to TRBJ1-1; 7 bases fit TRBD1. The CDR3 loop spans 12 amino acids. The germline CDR1 and CDR2 sequences are MNHEY and SVGAGI. J gave up 9 bases and V 2 bases, and 3 bases lay outside the gene matches. CDR3 sequence reads: CASSYRTGQAFF. The CDR3 DNA sequence: TGTGCCAGCAGTTACCGGACAGGACAAGCTTTCTTT.

V and J are TRBV7-8 and TRBJ2-7; the D gene is possibly TRBD1 (7 bases). This CDR3 comprises 15 residues. Deletions cut 1 base from V and 3 bases from J, with 13 bases between. Germline V lookup: CDR1 SGHVS, CDR2 FQNEAQ. The CDR3 here is CASSLVPGGSYEQYF. The DNA of the CDR3 is TGTGCCAGCAGCTTAGTTCCAGGGGGGAGCTACGAGCAGTACTTC.

The chain combines TRBV5-1 with TRBJ1-4; D not resolved. Germline V gives CDR1 SGHRS, CDR2 YFSETQ. This CDR3 is 14 amino acids long. Trimming cost V 7 bases and J 0 bases, with 10 bases left between them. CDR3 sequence reads: CASGPGTTNEKLFF. The CDR3 nucleotides are TGCGCCAGCGGACCCGGGACAACTAATGAAAAACTGTTTTTT. Together with reference TRBV5-1 and TRBJ1-4, the CDR3 gives the full variable domain: KAGVTQTPRYLIKTRGQQVTLSCSPISGHRSVSWYQQTPGQGLQFLFEYFSETQRNKGNFPGRFSGRQFSNSRSEMNVSTLELGDSALYLCASGPGTTNEKLFFGSGTQLSVL.

The V call is TRBV15, the J call TRBJ2-3; D is undetermined. CDR3 size: 12 residues. Germline V lookup: CDR1 LNHNV, CDR2 YYDKDF (reference sequence). Trimming cost V 2 bases and J 5 bases, with 5 bases left between them. The CDR3 spells CATSRYIDTQYF. The CDR3 nucleotides read TGTGCCACCAGCAGATACATAGATACGCAGTATTTT.

The V gene is TRBV5-4, the J gene TRBJ2-3; D might be TRBD2 (6 bases). Trimming removed 5 bases at V and 0 bases at J, with 13 bases between. This CDR3 has 15 residues. Germline loops: CDR1 SGHNT, CDR2 YYREEE (reference sequence). The CDR3 DNA reads TGTGCCAGCAGGGTTGGCGGGATAAGCACAGATACGCAGTATTTT. It specifies CASRVGGISTDTQYF. The full variable domain, rest sourced from reference TRBV5-4 and TRBJ2-3, is ETGVTQSPTHLIKTRGQQVTLRCSSQSGHNTVSWYQQALGQGPQFIFQYYREEENGRGNFPPRFSGLQFPNYSSELNVNALELDDSALYLCASRVGGISTDTQYFGPGTRLTVL.

V and J are TRBV18 and TRBJ1-1, with TRBD1 matching 7 bases. The germline V gene has CDR1 KGHSH and CDR2 LQKENI. This CDR3 is 15 amino acids long. The V segment lost 3 bases and the J segment 1 base; nucleotides outside the gene matches: 5. CDR3 DNA: TGTGCCAGCTCACCGGGACAGCAACCGAACACTGAAGCTTTCTTT. It yields the protein CASSPGQQPNTEAFF.

The chain links TRBV29-1 to TRBJ1-1; 8 bases are shared with TRBD1. V lost 7 bases to trimming and J lost 4 bases; unmatched junction nucleotides: 11. The CDR3 totals 14 residues. Per the germline V gene, CDR1 is SQVTM and CDR2 is ANQGSEA. CDR3 DNA sequence: TGCAGCGGTCGAGCGGGACAGGTAGTCACTGAAGCTTTCTTT. Encoded protein: CSGRAGQVVTEAFF. Variable domain in full (rest from reference TRBV29-1 and TRBJ1-1): SAVISQKPSRDICQRGTSLTIQCQVDSQVTMMFWYRQQPGQSLTLIATANQGSEATYESGFVIDKFPISRPNLTFSTLTVSNMSPEDSSIYLCSGRAGQVVTEAFFGQGTRLTVV.

The rearrangement uses TRBV18 and TRBJ1-1; 7 bases are a match to TRBD1. Germline V gene data show CDR1 as KGHSH and CDR2 as LQKENI. The J segment lost 0 bases and the V segment lost 5 bases, leaving 12 bases of the junction unmatched. The CDR3 loop spans 17 amino acids. The CDR3 DNA reads TGTGCCAGCTCATGGGGACAGCAGACTAATATGAACACTGAAGCTTTCTTT. Its translation: CASSWGQQTNMNTEAFF.

The chain links TRBV27 to TRBJ1-2, with 7 positions matching TRBD1. V trimming: 11 bases; J trimming: 5 bases; junction bases outside the gene matches: 14. This CDR3 region has 14 residues. Germline CDR1 reads MNHEY; CDR2 reads SMNVEV (reference sequence). CDR3 loop: CASRKTGQSYGYTF. In DNA, the CDR3 is TGTGCCTCCCGAAAGACGGGACAGAGTTATGGCTACACCTTC.

The rearrangement joins TRBV30 to TRBJ1-6; 8 bases line up with TRBD1. Trimming removed 5 bases from V and 7 bases from J; junction bases left unmatched: 7. The CDR3 loop spans 14 amino acids. Germline CDR1 is GTSNPN and CDR2 is SVGIG (reference sequence). In nucleotides, the CDR3 is TGTGCCTGGGGTCGACAGGGGTCAAATTCACCCCTCCACTTT. Protein sequence: CAWGRQGSNSPLHF. Variable domain in full (rest from reference TRBV30 and TRBJ1-6): SQTIHQWPATLVQPVGSPLSLECTVEGTSNPNLYWYRQAAGRGLQLLFYSVGIGQISSEVPQNLSASRPQDRQFILSSKKLLLSDSGFYLCAWGRQGSNSPLHFGNGTRLTVT.